Following are 6 T cell receptor beta chains from one sample sequenced in a study of blood T cell repertoires in COVID-19. The data were produced by immunoSEQ multiplex PCR, yet TCRdb's version contains in-frame clones alone and is incomplete. The sample shows 150,000 to 200,000 clones, around four fifths of them seen only once. The sample consisted of peripheral blood. Receptor source: a woman between 65 and 79 years old with COVID-19, enrolled during active disease.

A few counts support this clone. The V and J genes are TRBV6-2 or TRBV6-3 and TRBJ1-5; TRBD1 is a possible D gene (6 bases). Trimming took 2 bases from V and 6 from J, leaving 8 bases between them. The CDR3 length is 13 residues. Per the germline V gene, CDR1 is MNHEY and CDR2 is SVGEGT. The CDR3 DNA sequence: TGTGCCAGCAGTTACAGGGGGGGTCAGCCCCAGCATTTT. This translates into CASSYRGGQPQHF.

The chain combines TRBV6-1 with TRBJ2-7; D is possibly TRBD1 (6 bases). The CDR3 length is 14 residues. Trimming shortened V by 2 bases and J by 2 bases, and 10 bases separated the two germline ends. CDR1 MNHNS and CDR2 SASEGT come from the germline V gene. The CDR3 coding sequence is TGTGCCAGCAGTGAACTAGCAGGGGCCTACGAGCAGTACGTC. Translated, it gives CASSELAGAYEQYV.

The CDR3 loop is CASRPTGQETQYF. DNA for the CDR3: TGTGCCAGCAGACCGACTGGCCAAGAGACCCAGTACTTC. The chain links TRBV2 to TRBJ2-5, with D uncertain. Germline values: CDR1 SNHLY, CDR2 FYNNEI. The CDR3 length is 13 residues. Trimming shortened V by 6 bases and J by 1 base, and 9 bases separated the two germline ends.

In DNA, the CDR3 is TGTGCCAGCAGTGAATTTCCAGGGGCCTATGAGCAGTTCTTC. Translation: CASSEFPGAYEQFF. The genes are TRBV2 and TRBJ2-1, with D maybe TRBD1 (6 bases). CDR3 length: 14 amino acids. With 2 bases removed from V and 8 bases from J, the gap between germline ends came to 13 bases. Germline V gene data show CDR1 as SNHLY and CDR2 as FYNNEI.

CDR3 sequence (DNA): TGTGCCATCAGCGCCGACAGTTATTATGGCTACACCTTC. Encoded protein: CAISADSYYGYTF. V usage is TRBV10-3 and J usage is TRBJ1-2, with D possibly matching TRBD1 (5 bases). Germline assignment: CDR1 ENHRY and CDR2 SYGVKD. There are 13 residues in the CDR3. V lost 6 bases to trimming and J lost 5 bases, with 13 bases between them.

This clone has only one observation. The chain links TRBV27 to TRBJ2-2; D may be TRBD1 (6 bases). CDR3 length: 15 amino acids. Germline V gene sequence: CDR1 MNHEY, CDR2 SMNVEV (reference sequence). The V end lost 6 bases, the J end lost 2 bases, and 13 bases lay between the germline ends. The CDR3, as DNA: TGTGCCAGCAGACCTGACAGGATCAACACCGGGGAGCTGTTTTTT. This codes for CASRPDRINTGELFF.